This T cell receptor (beta chain) was retrieved from a study of blood T cell repertoires in COVID-19. Overall study context: Samples taken during acute and convalescent COVID-19 were collected in the United States, Italy and Spain.

Here immunoSEQ multiplex PCR was the method, and the copy in TCRdb shows in-frame clones only, minus some. This table has over 200,000 clones, 88% appearing once. The CDR3 covers 13 residues. Germline loops: CDR1 MNHEY, CDR2 SVGAGI. With V trimmed by 6 bases and J by 6 bases, 7 bases remained unmatched. The genes are TRBV6-5 and TRBJ2-7, with 8 bases aligning to TRBD2. This clonotype was obtained from a human donor in a cohort sampled during active COVID-19. The sequenced sample consisted of peripheral blood. The CDR3 loop reads CASSNGGVGEQYF. In nucleotides, the CDR3 is TGTGCCAGCAGCAACGGGGGGGTGGGCGAGCAGTACTTC.